The 28 T cell receptor beta chains listed next were all sequenced from one sample in a study of CD8+CD57+ T cells in acquired aplastic anemia. An expansion of CD8+CD57+ cells by flow cytometry had been shown in patients chosen for sequencing. The use of genomic DNA as template underpinned the TCR beta VDJ and CDR3 profiling. TCRdb passed the reads through MiXCR, listing each CDR3 protein once. Here the sample spans around 150,000 distinct CDR3 sequences, 65% to 75% being singletons. Material: sorted CD4+, CD8+, or CD8+CD57+ T cells (not recorded which) from PBMCs. Source of these receptors: a human donor with aplastic anemia.

The chain recombines TRBV15 with TRBJ2-5; either TRBD1 or TRBD2 may fit D (5 bases each). Germline CDR1 LNHNV, CDR2 YYDKDF (reference sequence). The germline V and J ends were trimmed by 4 bases and 11 bases, with 23 bases remaining between them. The CDR3 covers 15 residues. The CDR3 sequence is CATSTSPDGGWEQYF. CDR3 nucleotide sequence: TGTGCCACCAGCACCTCTCCGGATGGGGGTTGGGAGCAGTACTTC. The full variable domain, in which reference TRBV15 and TRBJ2-5 provide the parts outside the CDR3, is DAMVIQNPRYQVTQFGKPVTLSCSQTLNHNVMYWYQQKSSQAPKLLFHYYDKDFNNEADTPDNFQSRRPNTSFCFLDIRSPGLGDTAMYLCATSTSPDGGWEQYFGPGTRLLVL.

This clonotype has only one observation. The rearrangement uses TRBV9 and TRBJ2-3; the match to TRBD2 covers 8 bases. CDR1 is SGDLS and CDR2 is YYNGEE in the germline V gene. The junction had 6 bases not matched to a gene; V was cut back by 7 bases and J by 2 bases. CDR3 size: 14 residues. CDR3: CASESGSSTDTQYF. As DNA, the CDR3 is TGTGCCAGCGAAAGCGGGAGCTCCACAGATACGCAGTATTTT. Full variable domain (missing parts from reference TRBV9 and TRBJ2-3): DSGVTQTPKHLITATGQRVTLRCSPRSGDLSVYWYQQSLDQGLQFLIQYYNGEERAKGNILERFSAQQFPDLHSELNLSSLELGDSALYFCASESGSSTDTQYFGPGTRLTVL.

This clonotype was observed many times. This sequence joins TRBV2 and TRBJ2-1; D is perhaps TRBD2 (6 bases). CDR1 and CDR2 from the germline V gene are SNHLY and FYNNEI. Trimming left V 0 bases short and J 7 bases short, with 7 bases between. The CDR3 covers 13 residues. As DNA, the CDR3 is TGTGCCAGCAGTGAAGCCCGGGGGAATGAGCAGTTCTTC. The encoded protein is CASSEARGNEQFF.

The V and J genes are TRBV2 and TRBJ1-5; no clear D. This CDR3 has 14 amino acids. The germline V gene encodes CDR1 SNHLY and CDR2 FYNNEI. V lost 7 bases and J 2 bases, leaving 12 bases between the germline ends. The CDR3 loop is CASTPGFGNQPQHF. In DNA, the CDR3 is TGTGCCAGCACTCCGGGCTTCGGCAATCAGCCCCAGCATTTT.

The V call is TRBV10-3, the J call TRBJ2-7; 11 bases are a match to TRBD1. The length of the CDR3 is 14 residues. Losses at the gene ends were 6 bases for V and 4 bases for J; bases not matched to a gene: 5. Germline loops: CDR1 ENHRY, CDR2 SYGVKD. CDR3: CAISLGDRGYEQYF. For the CDR3, the DNA is TGTGCCATCAGCTTAGGGGACAGGGGGTACGAGCAGTACTTC.

The chain joins TRBV24-1 to TRBJ2-3, with D unclear. The CDR3 is made up of 16 amino acids. Germline V lookup: CDR1 KGHDR, CDR2 SFDVKD. The V gene lost 0 bases and the J gene lost 3 bases, with 12 bases spanning the gap. The DNA of the CDR3 is TGTGCCACCAGTGATTTGTTGGCCCCAGGAACAGATACGCAGTATTTT. It is translated as CATSDLLAPGTDTQYF.

The chain couples TRBV7-6 to TRBJ1-5; D is perhaps TRBD1 (5 bases). The CDR3 is 16 residues long. In germline, CDR1 is SGHVS, CDR2 FNYEAQ. Deletions cut 4 bases from V and 0 bases from J, with 13 bases between. CDR3 DNA: TGTGCCAGCAGCTCTACACCCGGGGGTAGCAATCAGCCCCAGCATTTT. Protein: CASSSTPGGSNQPQHF. Supplemented by reference TRBV7-6 and TRBJ1-5, the full variable domain reads GAGVSQSPRYKVTKRGQDVALRCDPISGHVSLYWYRQALGQGPEFLTYFNYEAQQDKSGLPNDRFSAERPEGSISTLTIQRTEQRDSAMYRCASSSTPGGSNQPQHFGDGTRLSIL.

The V call is TRBV12-3 or TRBV12-4, the J call TRBJ1-2, with TRBD1 matching 8 bases. This CDR3 has 15 residues. Losses at the gene ends were 4 bases for V and 8 bases for J; bases not matched to a gene: 12. The DNA for the CDR3 is TGTGCCAGCAGTTCCCCGGACAGGGCTGGGGAAGGCTACACCTTC. Amino acid sequence: CASSSPDRAGEGYTF.

Comments on this clonotype: A much bigger clone sits one base away, suggesting this may be a read error. This chain uses TRBV2 with TRBJ1-5; D perhaps matches TRBD1 (5 bases). This CDR3 comprises 12 residues. Germline CDR1 and CDR2: SNHLY and FYNNEI. V was pared by 9 bases and J by 3 bases, with 9 bases between. The CDR3 DNA reads TGTGCCAGTCCGGACACCAATCAGCCCCAGCATTTT. Translation gives CASPDTNQPQHF. Together with reference TRBV2 and TRBJ1-5, the CDR3 gives the full variable domain: EPEVTQTPSHQVTQMGQEVILRCVPISNHLYFYWYRQILGQKVEFLVSFYNNEISEKSEIFDDQFSVERPDGSNFTLKIRSTKLEDSAMYFCASPDTNQPQHFGDGTRLSIL.

V and J are TRBV7-9 and TRBJ2-5; unclear D gene. Per germline, CDR1 SEHNR and CDR2 FQNEAQ (reference sequence). The V end was cut by 6 bases, the J end by 4 bases, with 12 bases between. This CDR3 comprises 13 residues. The CDR3 DNA reads TGTGCCAGCAGTTCTGGACCTGGAGAGACCCAGTACTTC. Encoded protein: CASSSGPGETQYF.

CDR3 in amino acids: CASSLMATSGGSTDTQYF. In DNA form, the CDR3 reads TGTGCCAGCAGCTTAATGGCGACTAGCGGTGGGAGCACAGATACGCAGTATTTT. The chain links TRBV7-2 to TRBJ2-3; 9 positions agree with TRBD2. Germline V gene data show CDR1 as SGHTA and CDR2 as FQGNSA. This CDR3 is 18 amino acids long. J was trimmed by 0 bases and V by 2 bases; bases with no gene match: 9.

V usage is TRBV29-1 and J usage is TRBJ1-2; maybe TRBD1 (6 bases). Trimming took 2 bases from V and 7 from J, leaving 17 bases between them. Germline CDR1 SQVTM, CDR2 ANQGSEA. CDR3 length: 14 amino acids. The CDR3 DNA sequence: TGCAGCGTTGAATCTACTCAAGGGGGAGGTGGCTACACCTTC. The encoded protein is CSVESTQGGGGYTF. The full variable domain, completed using reference TRBV29-1 and TRBJ1-2, is SAVISQKPSRDICQRGTSLTIQCQVDSQVTMMFWYRQQPGQSLTLIATANQGSEATYESGFVIDKFPISRPNLTFSTLTVSNMSPEDSSIYLCSVESTQGGGGYTFGSGTRLTVV.

The chain carries TRBV7-9 and TRBJ2-2; TRBD2 might be the D (5 bases). The length of the CDR3 is 11 residues. V was pared by 6 bases and J by 13 bases, with 12 bases between. Germline V gene sequence: CDR1 SEHNR, CDR2 FQNEAQ (reference sequence). The CDR3, as DNA: TGTGCCAGCAGTTTTACCGGAGGGCTGTTTTTT. This encodes CASSFTGGLFF.

This clonotype was counted ten times or more. The rearrangement uses TRBV4-1 and TRBJ1-1; D unresolved. V was trimmed by 0 bases and J by 4 bases, leaving 12 bases between them. This CDR3 has 15 amino acids. The germline V gene has CDR1 MGHRA and CDR2 YSYEKL. The CDR3 is CASSQESLGSTEAFF. The CDR3 nucleotides read TGCGCCAGCAGCCAAGAAAGCCTCGGGAGCACTGAAGCTTTCTTT.

The rearrangement joins TRBV10-2 to TRBJ1-1, with D unresolved. Germline assignment: CDR1 WSHSY and CDR2 SAAADI. Trimming cost V 7 bases and J 3 bases, with 12 bases left between them. The CDR3 consists of 13 residues. CDR3 nucleotide sequence: TGCGCCAGCAAAGGTCCCTGGGACACTGAAGCTTTCTTT. This translates into CASKGPWDTEAFF.

J is TRBJ2-1 and V is TRBV20-1, with D possibly being TRBD1 (6 bases). The CDR3 totals 15 residues. Looked up from germline, CDR1 is DFQATT and CDR2 is SNEGSKA (reference sequence). Trimming shortened V by 6 bases and J by 6 bases, and 21 bases separated the two germline ends. CDR3 nucleotide sequence: TGCAGTGCCCTGAGGGGGAGCACCACACTCAATGAGCAGTTCTTC. Translated: CSALRGSTTLNEQFF.

The V and J genes are TRBV20-1 and TRBJ1-2, with D possibly TRBD1 on 5 matching bases. V dropped 1 base and J dropped 8 bases, with 17 bases sitting between them. Germline V gene lookup returns CDR1 DFQATT and CDR2 SNEGSKA (reference sequence). This CDR3 is built from 14 residues. Here the CDR3 DNA reads TGCAGTGCTAGAGGCGTCAGGGCGGTGGAGGGCTACACCTTC. Encoded protein: CSARGVRAVEGYTF.

The V call is TRBV14, the J call TRBJ2-7; D might be TRBD2 (5 bases). The CDR3 has 14 amino acids. Germline-derived CDR1 and CDR2 are SGHDN and FVKESK. The V gene lost 6 bases and the J gene lost 4 bases, with 16 bases spanning the gap. CDR3: CASRRSGSSYEQYF. In nucleotides, the CDR3 is TGTGCCAGCAGACGAAGCGGCTCCTCTTACGAGCAGTACTTC.

The rearrangement joins TRBV7-2 to TRBJ1-2; no clear D gene. CDR3 size: 13 residues. The germline V gene has CDR1 SGHTA and CDR2 FQGNSA. Trimming took 5 bases from V and 4 from J, leaving 11 bases between them. The CDR3 coding sequence is TGTGCCAGCAGCCCCCGGCAGAGCTATGGCTACACCTTC. It is translated as CASSPRQSYGYTF.

This sequence joins TRBV15 and TRBJ1-1, with D possibly TRBD1 on 5 matching bases. The CDR3 contains 15 residues. Germline lookup yields CDR1 LNHNV and CDR2 YYDKDF (reference sequence). The V end lost 5 bases, the J end lost 4 bases, and 17 bases lay between the germline ends. This CDR3 reads CATSQDRGVTTEAFF. In DNA form, the CDR3 reads TGTGCCACCAGCCAAGATCGGGGGGTGACCACTGAAGCTTTCTTT.

As DNA, the CDR3 is TGCAGTGCTGAGACTAGCGGGAGGGCCAGTGAGACCCAGTACTTC. This translates into CSAETSGRASETQYF. The gene calls are TRBV20-1 and TRBJ2-5, with 14 bases aligning to TRBD2. Per germline, CDR1 DFQATT and CDR2 SNEGSKA (reference sequence). V lost 5 bases, J lost 5 bases, and 7 bases stayed unmatched. CDR3 size: 15 residues.

This clonotype was recorded only once. Relative to the germline gene, one junction end is altered; a read error may explain this. The CDR3 DNA sequence: TGTGCCACCAGCAGAGATTGGCCCAATCAGCAGTTCTTC. Translated: CATSRDWPNQQFF. This chain links TRBV15 with TRBJ2-1, with D unresolved. There are 13 residues in the CDR3. The germline CDR1 and CDR2 sequences are LNHNV and YYDKDF (reference sequence). The whole variable domain, filled in from reference TRBV15 and TRBJ2-1, reads DAMVIQNPRYQVTQFGKPVTLSCSQTLNHNVMYWYQQKSSQAPKLLFHYYDKDFNNEADTPDNFQSRRPNTSFCFLDIRSPGLGDTAMYLCATSRDWPNQQFFGPGTRLTVL.

The chain couples TRBV15 to TRBJ1-2, with TRBD1 identical over 8 bases. CDR1 is LNHNV, CDR2 YYDKDF, per germline (reference sequence). The CDR3 totals 15 residues. With V trimmed by 2 bases and J by 4 bases, 6 bases remained unmatched. The CDR3 sequence: CATSRTGGPLYGYTF. As DNA, the CDR3 is TGTGCCACCAGCAGAACAGGGGGTCCCCTCTATGGCTACACCTTC.

CDR3: CASSITSGRPSEQYF. The CDR3 DNA follows: TGTGCCAGCAGCATAACTAGCGGGAGGCCTTCCGAGCAGTACTTC. The rearrangement uses TRBV7-8 and TRBJ2-7; 12 bases fit TRBD2. The V gene end was trimmed by 5 bases and the J gene end by 6 bases; junction bases not matched to a gene: 8. Germline V gene data show CDR1 as SGHVS and CDR2 as FQNEAQ. The CDR3 contains 15 residues. The full variable domain, with the rest looked up from reference TRBV7-8 and TRBJ2-7, is GAGVSQSPRYKVAKRGQDVALRCDPISGHVSLFWYQQALGQGPEFLTYFQNEAQLDKSGLPSDRFFAERPEGSVSTLKIQRTQQEDSAVYLCASSITSGRPSEQYFGPGTRLTVT.

The J gene is TRBJ1-1, the V gene TRBV5-1; 9 nucleotides line up with TRBD1. The CDR3 has 18 residues. Germline V gene lookup returns CDR1 SGHRS and CDR2 YFSETQ. V lost 1 base to trimming and J lost 0 bases; unmatched junction nucleotides: 10. DNA for the CDR3: TGCGCCAGCAGCTTGTCTCGACCCGGGACAGGGCTGAACACTGAAGCTTTCTTT. It translates to CASSLSRPGTGLNTEAFF.

The chain couples TRBV5-5 to TRBJ2-7; tentative D call: TRBD1 (6 bases). The CDR3 runs to 15 residues. Germline assignment: CDR1 SGHKS and CDR2 YYEKEE (reference sequence). Trimming took 4 bases from V and 2 from J, leaving 16 bases between them. The CDR3 DNA is TGTGCCAGCAGCGCGGAGTGGACAGCCGCCTACGAGCAGTACTTC. Translation gives CASSAEWTAAYEQYF.

Comment on this clonotype: The CDR3 does not close with the conserved phenylalanine or tryptophan, likely indicating a read error. The chain uses TRBV29-1 and TRBJ2-7; 7 positions agree with TRBD2. Trimming cost V 4 bases and J 6 bases; bases outside gene matches: 0. Germline V CDR1 and CDR2: SQVTM, ANQGSEA. The CDR3 totals 10 residues. CDR3 sequence (DNA): TGCAGCGTTGGGGGGGGCGAGCAGTACCTC. Translation gives CSVGGGEQYL.

The rearrangement links TRBV7-9 to TRBJ2-3; TRBD2 aligns across 8 bases. From germline, CDR1 is SEHNR and CDR2 FQNEAQ (reference sequence). The CDR3 extends over 14 amino acids. V trimming: 5 bases; J trimming: 1 base; junction bases outside the gene matches: 2. The CDR3, as DNA: TGTGCCAGCAGCGTTAGCGGGGGCACAGATACGCAGTATTTT. It encodes CASSVSGGTDTQYF.